These T cell receptor beta chains were read from a single sample in a study of blood T cell repertoires in COVID-19. The protocol was immunoSEQ multiplex PCR, while the TCRdb copy is restricted to in-frame clones and leaves out a portion. The sample comprises 200,000 to 300,000 clones, around 87% of which are singletons, and roughly 3% rests with the top ten. Sequencing was performed on peripheral blood. These TCRs come from a woman in her 30s who had recovered from COVID-19. Each CDR3 is given with its conserved first and last residue. Fields, in order: J gene, V gene, D gene, clone size, CDR3 protein, CDR3 DNA. D genes are given only for firm matches. A clone size is listed for some rows: how often the clone was seen (once, few, many), or a class if it is expanded.

TRBJ1-3 | TRBV15 | - | - | CATSREQKQGSGNTIYF | TGTGCCACCAGCAGAGAACAGAAACAGGGCTCTGGAAACACCATATATTTT
TRBJ2-1 | TRBV4-2 | TRBD2 | - | CASSQDLAGVNNEQFF | TGTGCCAGCAGCCAAGACCTAGCGGGGGTAAACAATGAGCAGTTCTTC
TRBJ2-7 | TRBV19 | - | - | CASSPSVPGEQYF | TGTGCCAGTAGTCCCTCAGTACCGGGTGAGCAGTACTTC
TRBJ2-2 | TRBV6-5 | - | few | CASSQDFSNTGELFF | TGTGCCAGCAGCCAGGACTTTTCGAACACCGGGGAGCTGTTTTTT
TRBJ1-6 | TRBV19 | TRBD1 | - | CASSQGQRNSPLHF | TGTGCCAGTAGCCAGGGACAGAGAAATTCACCCCTCCACTTT
TRBJ1-1 | TRBV5-1 | TRBD1 | - | CASSPSGTGIMNTEAFF | TGCGCCAGCAGCCCGAGTGGGACAGGGATTATGAACACTGAAGCTTTCTTT
TRBJ1-6 | TRBV5-1 | - | - | CASRGQIADSPLHF | TGCGCCAGCAGAGGCCAAATCGCGGATTCACCCCTCCACTTT
TRBJ2-7 | TRBV29-1 | TRBD1 | - | CSVDSDRESEQYF | TGCAGCGTTGATAGTGACAGGGAAAGCGAGCAGTACTTC
TRBJ1-1 | TRBV19 | - | - | CASPSHTEAFF | TGTGCCAGCCCGAGCCACACTGAAGCTTTCTTT
TRBJ2-2 | TRBV5-6 | - | - | CASSLLRGYTGELFF | TGTGCCAGCAGCTTGCTCAGGGGTTACACCGGGGAGCTGTTTTTT
TRBJ1-2 | TRBV19 | TRBD1 | - | CASSTRDSRYGYTF | TGTGCCAGTAGTACTCGGGACAGCCGCTATGGCTACACCTTC
TRBJ1-1 | TRBV6-1 | - | - | CASSERVNTEAFF | TGTGCCAGCAGTGAACGAGTGAACACTGAAGCTTTCTTT
TRBJ2-7 | TRBV2 | - | once | CASSENSLHEQYF | TGTGCCAGCAGTGAAAATTCACTCCATGAGCAGTACTTC
TRBJ2-6 | TRBV5-1 | - | - | CASSLRGSGANVLTF | TGCGCCAGCAGCTTGAGGGGCTCTGGGGCCAACGTCCTGACTTTC
TRBJ1-3 | TRBV7-7 | - | - | CASSLLAGAGNTIYF | TGTGCCAGCAGCTTATTAGCAGGGGCTGGAAACACCATATATTTT
TRBJ2-2 | TRBV19 | TRBD2 | - | CASSIRRGGPGELFF | TGTGCCAGTAGTATTAGGCGGGGGGGCCCCGGGGAGCTGTTTTTT
TRBJ2-5 | TRBV27 | TRBD2 | - | CASSLYQSGTQETQYF | TGTGCCAGCAGTTTATATCAGAGCGGGACCCAAGAGACCCAGTACTTC
TRBJ1-1 | TRBV19 | - | - | CASSMAHPSGAFF | TGTGCCAGTAGTATGGCGCACCCAAGCGGAGCTTTCTTT
TRBJ2-7 | TRBV5-4 | - | - | CASRSSGQKYEQYF | TGTGCCAGCAGGTCGTCCGGACAAAAGTACGAGCAGTACTTC
TRBJ2-1 | TRBV27 | TRBD2 | few | CASSLGTSGYNEQFF | TGTGCCAGCAGTTTGGGGACTAGCGGGTACAATGAGCAGTTCTTC
TRBJ2-2 | TRBV11-3 | - | - | CASSFSGTNTGELFF | TGTGCCAGCAGCTTCTCCGGGACAAACACCGGGGAGCTGTTTTTT
TRBJ1-2 | TRBV6-5 | TRBD1 | - | CASRGQASNYGYTF | TGTGCCAGCAGGGGACAGGCCTCTAACTATGGCTACACCTTC
TRBJ2-1 | TRBV7-2 | - | once | CASRSRRGTAYNEQFF | TGTGCCAGCAGGTCGCGGCGTGGGACTGCCTACAATGAGCAGTTCTTC
TRBJ1-2 | TRBV9 | TRBD1 | few | CASSVVRGLFYGYTF | TGTGCCAGCAGCGTAGTGAGGGGGCTGTTCTATGGCTACACCTTC
TRBJ1-2 | TRBV20-1 | - | - | CSATGYGYTF | TGCAGTGCAACAGGGTATGGCTACACCTTC
TRBJ2-1 | TRBV13 | TRBD2 | once | CASSANLAGGPGNEQFF | TGTGCCAGCTCCGCAAATTTAGCGGGGGGGCCGGGCAATGAGCAGTTCTTC
TRBJ2-1 | TRBV7-6 | - | - | CASSGGGGDAQFF | TGTGCCAGCAGCGGTGGAGGGGGGGATGCGCAGTTCTTC
TRBJ2-1 | TRBV4-2 | - | once | CASSQDTSENEQFF | TGTGCCAGCAGCCAAGATACTTCGGAGAATGAGCAGTTCTTC
TRBJ2-3 | TRBV13 | TRBD2 | - | CASSIRLAGGTDTQYF | TGTGCCAGCAGCATAAGACTAGCGGGGGGCACAGATACGCAGTATTTT
TRBJ2-1 | TRBV15 | TRBD1 | - | CATSRPGGSYNEQFF | TGTGCCACCAGCAGACCAGGGGGCTCCTACAATGAGCAGTTCTTC
TRBJ2-7 | TRBV5-1 | - | - | CASRDISSYEQYF | TGCGCCAGCAGGGACATCAGCTCCTACGAGCAGTACTTC
TRBJ2-4 | TRBV5-6 | - | - | CASSHAHQGTAKNIQYF | TGTGCCAGCAGCCACGCACATCAGGGGACCGCCAAAAACATTCAGTACTTC
TRBJ1-6 | TRBV4-1 | TRBD1 | - | CASSQAGTGLSPLHF | TGCGCCAGCAGCCAAGCCGGGACAGGGCTTTCACCCCTCCACTTT
TRBJ2-2 | TRBV19 | - | - | CASRQDSNTGELFF | TGTGCCAGTAGACAGGACAGCAACACCGGGGAGCTGTTTTTT
TRBJ1-1 | TRBV5-4 | TRBD1 | few | CASSLRQGLNTEAFF | TGTGCCAGCAGCTTGAGACAGGGGTTGAACACTGAAGCTTTCTTT
TRBJ2-1 | TRBV19 | - | - | CASRASVSNEQFF | TGTGCCAGTAGGGCTAGCGTCTCGAATGAGCAGTTCTTC
TRBJ2-1 | TRBV14 | TRBD2 | - | CASKLAGGPNEQFF | TGTGCCAGCAAACTAGCGGGGGGGCCTAATGAGCAGTTCTTC
TRBJ1-1 | TRBV2 | - | - | CALGKGQTNTEAFF | TGTGCCTTGGGGAAGGGGCAGACGAACACTGAAGCTTTCTTT
TRBJ1-2 | TRBV27 | - | - | CASSLWEGNSYTF | TGTGCCAGCAGTTTATGGGAGGGTAACAGCTACACCTTC
TRBJ2-1 | TRBV6-5 | - | - | CASSYSRLYNEQFF | TGTGCCAGCAGTTACTCGCGACTCTACAATGAGCAGTTCTTC
TRBJ2-7 | TRBV30 | - | - | CAWSRDSLSEQYF | TGTGCCTGGAGTAGGGACTCCCTATCCGAGCAGTACTTC
TRBJ2-1 | TRBV5-1 | TRBD2 | - | CASSVGTSGGNEQFF | TGCGCCAGCAGCGTCGGGACTAGCGGGGGTAACGAGCAGTTCTTC
TRBJ1-2 | TRBV19 | - | - | CASRSQGIRYTF | TGTGCCAGTAGGTCACAGGGTATCAGGTACACCTTC
TRBJ2-7 | TRBV7-2 | - | - | CASSLAAGAQAYEQYF | TGTGCCAGCAGCTTAGCGGCGGGGGCGCAAGCCTACGAGCAGTACTTC
TRBJ2-1 | TRBV7-9 | TRBD2 | once | CASTPLAGDYNEQFF | TGTGCCAGCACCCCTTTAGCGGGGGATTACAATGAGCAGTTCTTC
TRBJ1-4 | TRBV12-3/TRBV12-4 | - | - | CASRIGGVEKLFF | TGTGCCAGCAGAATAGGGGGGGTTGAAAAACTGTTTTTT
TRBJ2-2 | TRBV5-1 | TRBD2 | few | CASSLRGDNTGELFF | TGCGCCAGCAGCTTGCGGGGGGATAACACCGGGGAGCTGTTTTTT
TRBJ2-7 | TRBV6-5 | TRBD1 | - | CASSRTGGLYEQYF | TGTGCCAGCAGTCGAACAGGGGGCCTTTACGAGCAGTACTTC
TRBJ2-7 | TRBV5-4 | TRBD2 | once | CASSLSGGSSYEQYF | TGTGCCAGCAGCTTGAGCGGGGGATCCTCCTACGAGCAGTACTTC
TRBJ2-2 | TRBV27 | - | - | CASSPSEEGELFF | TGTGCCAGCAGTCCAAGTGAGGAGGGGGAGCTGTTTTTT
TRBJ1-5 | TRBV21-1 | - | - | CASGNIRDSANQPQHF | TGTGCCAGCGGCAATATCCGGGACAGTGCTAATCAGCCCCAGCATTTT
TRBJ2-7 | TRBV6-5 | - | - | CASSPRRGGYEQYF | TGTGCCAGCAGTCCCCGGAGGGGGGGGTACGAGCAGTACTTC
TRBJ1-3 | TRBV9 | - | once | CASSVDGPVQGGNTIYF | TGTGCCAGCAGCGTAGACGGACCGGTCCAGGGCGGAAACACCATATATTTT
TRBJ2-5 | TRBV30 | TRBD2 | - | CAWSVGRGGDQETQYF | TGTGCCTGGAGTGTAGGGCGCGGGGGTGACCAAGAGACCCAGTACTTC
TRBJ1-1 | TRBV27 | TRBD1 | - | CASSLPGQGNTEAFF | TGTGCCAGCAGTTTGCCCGGACAGGGGAACACTGAAGCTTTCTTT